This T cell receptor beta chain was documented in a study of T cells after posttransplantation cyclophosphamide. Germline lookup yields CDR1 SGDLS and CDR2 YYNGEE. Trimming removed 0 bases from V and 5 bases from J; junction bases left unmatched: 8. This CDR3 region has 16 residues. Assay used: immunoSEQ multiplex PCR; TCRdb lists only in-frame clones, some missing. The sample has about 15,000 clones, about 93% seen once. The naive gate required viable CD3+CD4+ or CD3+CD8+ cells with CCR7+CD45RA+CD45RO-CD95-CD27+CD28+ phenotype. Sequences were obtained from naive CD4+ T cells sorted from blood. The rearrangement links TRBV9 to TRBJ2-5, with 9 bases that match TRBD1. This clonotype was sampled from a woman aged 45 to 65 in good health and a related stem cell transplant donor. The CDR3 coding sequence is TGTGCCAGCAGCGTAGGGGACAGGGATCTATGGGAGACCCAGTACTTC. It specifies CASSVGDRDLWETQYF.